What follows are 13 T cell receptor beta chains derived from one specimen sequenced in a study of OX40 agonist ivuxolimab in advanced cancers. Receptor amplification or capture employed the immunoSEQ multiplex PCR assay. The table comes from immuneACCESS by way of TCRdb, which keeps in-frame sequences with V and J called. Part of the clones is missing from these tables; in studies checked, under half for an unresolved V gene and the rest for unknown reasons. This sample holds fewer than 85,000 clones; 80% to 95% were observed only once. Together, the top ten hold approximately 0.39% of the sample. The input for sequencing was CD4+ or CD8+ T cells sorted from blood, taken in a trial of the OX40 agonist ivuxolimab. The receptors were sampled from an adult with an advanced solid tumor such as melanoma, head and neck, liver or kidney cancer.

J is TRBJ2-5 and V is TRBV6-1; 9 bases are shared with TRBD2. CDR1 MNHNS and CDR2 SASEGT come from the germline V gene. Germline trimming cut 5 bases from V and 6 bases from J; bases unmatched to any gene: 7. The CDR3 length is 14 residues. The CDR3 DNA reads TGTGCCAGCAGTCCGGGACTAGCCAGGCAGACCCAGTACTTC. The encoded protein is CASSPGLARQTQYF.

The chain uses TRBV6-6 and TRBJ2-5; 7 positions match TRBD1. The CDR3 runs 14 residues. V lost 6 bases to trimming and J lost 2 bases; unmatched junction nucleotides: 6. CDR1 is MNHNY and CDR2 is SVGAGI in the germline V gene (reference sequence). The CDR3 region is CASSRQGWQETQYF. The CDR3 DNA follows: TGTGCCAGCAGCCGACAGGGATGGCAAGAGACCCAGTACTTC.

This clone was counted a few times. This rearrangement joins TRBV2 to TRBJ1-2, with D unresolved. Germline assignment: CDR1 SNHLY and CDR2 FYNNEI. This CDR3 spans 13 amino acids. The V and J ends lost 7 bases and 4 bases respectively, with 13 bases between them. The CDR3 nucleotides are TGTGCCAGCACCCCGGACGGAGTCTATGGCTACACCTTC. It is translated as CASTPDGVYGYTF. The entire variable domain, with the rest obtained from reference TRBV2 and TRBJ1-2, is as follows: EPEVTQTPSHQVTQMGQEVILRCVPISNHLYFYWYRQILGQKVEFLVSFYNNEISEKSEIFDDQFSVERPDGSNFTLKIRSTKLEDSAMYFCASTPDGVYGYTFGSGTRLTVV.

The chain combines TRBV11-3 with TRBJ1-2; possibly TRBD1 for D (6 bases). The CDR3 is 12 residues long. Looked up from germline, CDR1 is SGHNT and CDR2 is YENEEA. V was shortened by 5 bases and J by 10 bases, with 14 bases between the two germline ends. CDR3 DNA sequence: TGTGCCAGCAGCCCGCCGACAGGAACCTACACCTTC. It encodes CASSPPTGTYTF.

J is TRBJ2-1 and V is TRBV7-9; a possible D gene is TRBD2 (6 bases). CDR1 and CDR2 from the germline V gene are SEHNR and FQNEAQ (reference sequence). The CDR3 consists of 15 residues. Trimming stripped 5 bases from V and 3 bases from J, with 14 bases between. The CDR3 protein is CASSREWGGYNEQFF. The DNA of the CDR3 is TGTGCCAGCAGCCGGGAGTGGGGAGGCTACAATGAGCAGTTCTTC.

The rearrangement uses TRBV29-1 and TRBJ1-1; D is perhaps TRBD1 (5 bases). The CDR3 loop spans 17 amino acids. CDR1 and CDR2 (germline): SQVTM, ANQGSEA. V lost 1 base and J 0 bases, leaving 18 bases between the germline ends. The chain's CDR3 is CSVEARADTTMNTEAFF. DNA for the CDR3: TGCAGCGTTGAAGCCAGGGCCGATACCACCATGAACACTGAAGCTTTCTTT.

The chain carries TRBV5-1 and TRBJ2-1; unclear D gene. The CDR3 runs 16 residues. Trimming shortened V by 2 bases and J by 0 bases, and 12 bases separated the two germline ends. CDR1 is SGHRS and CDR2 is YFSETQ in the germline V gene. The CDR3 DNA reads as TGCGCCAGCAGCTTTTCAACGGCTAGCTCCTACAATGAGCAGTTCTTC. Translated, it gives CASSFSTASSYNEQFF.

The CDR3 DNA reads TGTGCCAGCAGCTTAGCGGTTGCGCAGGGTGGTAACTATGGCTACACCTTC. Its protein is CASSLAVAQGGNYGYTF. The chain recombines TRBV7-2 with TRBJ1-2, with D perhaps TRBD1 (5 bases). CDR1 is SGHTA and CDR2 is FQGNSA in the germline V gene. Trimming pared 0 bases from V and 1 base from J, leaving 15 bases between. The CDR3 has 17 amino acids. The full variable domain, its missing parts supplied by reference TRBV7-2 and TRBJ1-2, is GAGVSQSPSNKVTEKGKDVELRCDPISGHTALYWYRQSLGQGLEFLIYFQGNSAPDKSGLPSDRFSAERTGGSVSTLTIQRTQQEDSAVYLCASSLAVAQGGNYGYTFGSGTRLTVV.

The rearrangement uses TRBV6-6 and TRBJ2-7; 11 positions match TRBD2. This CDR3 spans 16 amino acids. V was clipped by 6 bases and J by 3 bases; unmatched bases: 10. Germline assignment: CDR1 MNHNY and CDR2 SVGAGI (reference sequence). CDR3 sequence reads: CASSPVSGRGFYEQYF. Here the CDR3 DNA reads TGTGCCAGCAGCCCGGTTAGCGGGAGGGGCTTCTACGAGCAGTACTTC.

The gene calls are TRBV14 and TRBJ1-5; 7 bases agree with TRBD1. CDR1 SGHDN and CDR2 FVKESK come from the germline V gene. The CDR3 is 17 residues long. Trimming cost V 0 bases and J 3 bases; bases outside gene matches: 8. The CDR3: CASSQDEPGTVNQPQHF. The CDR3 bases are TGTGCCAGCAGCCAAGATGAGCCCGGGACAGTCAATCAGCCCCAGCATTTT. Using reference TRBV14 and TRBJ1-5 for the parts outside the CDR3, the full variable domain is EAGVTQFPSHSVIEKGQTVTLRCDPISGHDNLYWYRRVMGKEIKFLLHFVKESKQDESGMPNNRFLAERTGGTYSTLKVQPAELEDSGVYFCASSQDEPGTVNQPQHFGDGTRLSIL.

The CDR3 DNA follows: TGTGCCAGCAACACAGGGGGCTCCCTTGAAGCTTTCTTT. Amino acid sequence: CASNTGGSLEAFF. V gene TRBV28 combines with J gene TRBJ1-1; 9 bases line up with TRBD1. The CDR3 spans 13 residues. V was pared by 7 bases and J by 7 bases, with 7 bases of the junction left unmatched. CDR1 is MDHEN, CDR2 SYDVKM, per germline.

This chain uses TRBV14 with TRBJ2-5; no definite D call. Trimming stripped 4 bases from V and 5 bases from J, with 14 bases between. The V gene's germline CDR1 is SGHDN and CDR2 FVKESK. This CDR3 is built from 14 residues. CDR3 DNA sequence: TGTGCCAGCAGCCGTGCCCTTGGAATGGAGACCCAGTACTTC. Translating it yields CASSRALGMETQYF.

The chain is built from TRBV5-1 and TRBJ2-5, with D possibly matching TRBD1 (7 bases). The CDR3 contains 14 residues. The ends were cut back, 4 bases at V and 5 bases at J, with 15 bases in the middle. CDR1 is SGHRS, CDR2 YFSETQ, per germline. The CDR3 DNA sequence: TGCGCCAGCAGCGCGGGACAGACGCTGGAGACCCAGTACTTC. Amino acid sequence: CASSAGQTLETQYF. Full variable domain (outside the CDR3, taken from reference TRBV5-1 and TRBJ2-5): KAGVTQTPRYLIKTRGQQVTLSCSPISGHRSVSWYQQTPGQGLQFLFEYFSETQRNKGNFPGRFSGRQFSNSRSEMNVSTLELGDSALYLCASSAGQTLETQYFGPGTRLLVL.